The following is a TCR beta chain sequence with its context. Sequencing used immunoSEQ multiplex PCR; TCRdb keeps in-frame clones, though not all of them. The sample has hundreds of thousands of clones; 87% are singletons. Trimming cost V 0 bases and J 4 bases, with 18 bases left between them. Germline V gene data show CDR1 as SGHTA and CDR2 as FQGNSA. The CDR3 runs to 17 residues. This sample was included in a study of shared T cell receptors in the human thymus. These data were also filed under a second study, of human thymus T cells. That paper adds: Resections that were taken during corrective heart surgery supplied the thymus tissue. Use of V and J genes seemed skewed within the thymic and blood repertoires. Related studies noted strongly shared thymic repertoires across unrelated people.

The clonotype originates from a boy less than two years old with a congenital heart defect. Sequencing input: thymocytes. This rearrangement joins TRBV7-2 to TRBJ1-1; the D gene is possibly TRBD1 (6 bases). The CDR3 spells CASSLAFRRQAVTEAFF. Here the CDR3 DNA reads TGTGCCAGCAGCTTAGCGTTTAGGAGACAGGCGGTCACTGAAGCTTTCTTT. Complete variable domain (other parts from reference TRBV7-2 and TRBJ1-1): GAGVSQSPSNKVTEKGKDVELRCDPISGHTALYWYRQSLGQGLEFLIYFQGNSAPDKSGLPSDRFSAERTGGSVSTLTIQRTQQEDSAVYLCASSLAFRRQAVTEAFFGQGTRLTVV.